The 30 T cell receptor beta chains listed next were all sequenced from one sample in a study of CD8+ T cells in alopecia areata. It was cDNA, reverse transcribed from extracted RNA, that served as the sequencing template. Measured with immunoSEQ multiplex PCR; TCRdb has only the in-frame clones, and not every one. This table has about 200,000 clones, about 58% appearing once. Noted treatment: oral pan-JAK inhibitor, 5-10 mg twice daily. Sequences were derived from CD4+ T cells sorted from blood, sampled at week 4, from a patient treated with tofacitinib. These receptors came from a human donor with alopecia areata.

The V call is TRBV29-1, the J call TRBJ2-1, with TRBD2 matching 8 bases. The ends lost 5 bases at V and 8 bases at J; junction bases unmatched: 5. The CDR3 consists of 12 residues. Germline assignment: CDR1 SQVTM and CDR2 ANQGSEA. The CDR3 region is CSVISGVYEQFF. The CDR3, as DNA: TGCAGCGTTATTAGCGGGGTATATGAGCAGTTCTTC.

This clone came up a few times. This rearrangement joins TRBV14 to TRBJ2-3; 7 bases are a match to TRBD1. Germline CDR1 and CDR2: SGHDN and FVKESK. This CDR3 is 15 amino acids long. The V and J ends lost 5 bases and 2 bases, in that order; junction bases with no gene match: 7. CDR3: CASSALTGATDTQYF. CDR3 nucleotides: TGTGCCAGCAGCGCTTTAACAGGGGCCACAGATACGCAGTATTTT.

This sequence joins TRBV29-1 and TRBJ2-5; perhaps TRBD2 as D (5 bases). CDR3 length equals 18 residues. V lost 4 bases, J lost 3 bases, and 27 bases lay in between. Germline CDR1 is SQVTM and CDR2 is ANQGSEA. The CDR3 region is CSVVYPDPSRTNKETQYF. CDR3 coding DNA: TGCAGCGTTGTTTATCCTGATCCTAGCCGCACTAACAAAGAGACCCAGTACTTC.

The CDR3 DNA sequence: TGTGCCAGCAGCCGGGACAGGGCTCAAAACTATGGCTACACCTTC. As protein: CASSRDRAQNYGYTF. This chain links TRBV27 with TRBJ1-2; 9 bases map to TRBD1. Looked up from germline, CDR1 is MNHEY and CDR2 is SMNVEV (reference sequence). V gave up 6 bases and J gave up 2 bases; unmatched junction bases: 7. This CDR3 has 15 residues.

This chain joins TRBV13 and TRBJ2-7; 9 bases are a match to TRBD1. Germline trimming cut 5 bases from V and 3 bases from J; bases unmatched to any gene: 8. The germline CDR1 and CDR2 sequences are PRHDT and FYEKMQ (reference sequence). The CDR3 runs 15 residues. CDR3 nucleotides: TGTGCCAGCAGCCCCCGTCCGGGACAGGGCTACGAGCAGTACTTC. This sequence encodes CASSPRPGQGYEQYF.

The rearrangement uses TRBV27 and TRBJ2-1, with D tentatively TRBD2 (6 bases). V lost 2 bases and J lost 4, with 15 bases in between. The germline V gene has CDR1 MNHEY and CDR2 SMNVEV (reference sequence). The CDR3 contains 16 residues. The chain's CDR3 is CASSLVSSGWYNEQFF. CDR3 in DNA: TGTGCCAGCAGTTTAGTGTCAAGCGGGTGGTACAATGAGCAGTTCTTC.

The V gene is TRBV7-6, the J gene TRBJ2-3; D gene uncertain. V was pared by 0 bases and J by 3 bases, with 10 bases between. Germline V gene sequence: CDR1 SGHVS, CDR2 FNYEAQ. The length of the CDR3 is 15 residues. The CDR3 here is CASSLAHGGTDTQYF. The CDR3 nucleotides are TGTGCCAGCAGCTTAGCGCATGGCGGTACAGATACGCAGTATTTT.

Worth noting for this clone: In the same sample, other DNA sequences code for this CDR3. The V gene is TRBV29-1, the J gene TRBJ2-3; 7 nucleotides match TRBD1. This CDR3 spans 12 amino acids. V was clipped by 4 bases and J by 4 bases; unmatched bases: 2. Per the germline V gene, CDR1 is SQVTM and CDR2 is ANQGSEA. The CDR3 here is CSVGTGADTQYF. CDR3 nucleotide sequence: TGCAGCGTTGGTACAGGGGCAGATACGCAGTATTTT.

This chain uses TRBV15 with TRBJ2-1; 15 bases agree with TRBD2. In germline, CDR1 is LNHNV, CDR2 YYDKDF (reference sequence). The CDR3 contains 21 residues. Trimming took 3 bases from V and 4 from J; bases not matched to a gene: 16. CDR3 region: CATSRTRGTSGGLWVYNEQFF. CDR3 sequence (DNA): TGTGCCACCAGCAGGACCCGAGGGACTAGCGGGGGGTTGTGGGTGTACAATGAGCAGTTCTTC. The full variable domain, its missing parts supplied by reference TRBV15 and TRBJ2-1, is DAMVIQNPRYQVTQFGKPVTLSCSQTLNHNVMYWYQQKSSQAPKLLFHYYDKDFNNEADTPDNFQSRRPNTSFCFLDIRSPGLGDTAMYLCATSRTRGTSGGLWVYNEQFFGPGTRLTVL.

The chain has TRBV30 and TRBJ1-1; D uncertain. V was trimmed by 0 bases and J by 9 bases, leaving 8 bases between them. The CDR3 loop spans 11 amino acids. Germline loops: CDR1 GTSNPN, CDR2 SVGIG (reference sequence). The CDR3 sequence is CAWSVGGKAFF. CDR3 DNA: TGTGCCTGGAGTGTAGGCGGGAAAGCTTTCTTT.

This chain uses TRBV7-8 with TRBJ1-5, with D hard to call. CDR3 size: 16 residues. Germline V CDR1 and CDR2: SGHVS, FQNEAQ. V was cut by 2 bases and J by 4 bases, with 15 bases left in between. The CDR3 loop reads CASSLKGLFVNQPQHF. Written as DNA, the CDR3 is TGTGCCAGCAGCTTAAAAGGGCTGTTTGTTAATCAGCCCCAGCATTTT.

In this sample, this clone turned up a few times. The chain is built from TRBV29-1 and TRBJ2-1; 11 bases match TRBD2. Germline assignment: CDR1 SQVTM and CDR2 ANQGSEA. V trimming: 4 bases; J trimming: 7 bases; junction bases outside the gene matches: 9. This CDR3 region has 15 residues. This CDR3 reads CSVVLAGAWRNEQFF. CDR3 nucleotide sequence: TGCAGCGTTGTACTAGCGGGGGCGTGGAGGAATGAGCAGTTCTTC.

The chain employs TRBV29-1 and TRBJ1-2; D is unresolved. The germline gives CDR1 SQVTM, CDR2 ANQGSEA. CDR3 length equals 13 residues. Trimming took off 2 bases at V and 7 bases at J, with 14 bases between the two ends. This chain's CDR3 is CSVEPPERVGYTF. CDR3 in DNA: TGCAGCGTTGAACCCCCAGAGCGGGTTGGCTACACCTTC. The full variable domain, with the rest looked up from reference TRBV29-1 and TRBJ1-2, is SAVISQKPSRDICQRGTSLTIQCQVDSQVTMMFWYRQQPGQSLTLIATANQGSEATYESGFVIDKFPISRPNLTFSTLTVSNMSPEDSSIYLCSVEPPERVGYTFGSGTRLTVV.

V is TRBV5-1 and J is TRBJ2-3, with D perhaps matching TRBD1 (6 bases). Germline CDR1 reads SGHRS; CDR2 reads YFSETQ. The CDR3 has 15 amino acids. V lost 0 bases to trimming and J lost 5 bases, with 13 bases between them. DNA of the CDR3: TGCGCCAGCAGCTTGGCGGACCAAGGGGGAGATACGCAGTATTTT. Amino acids: CASSLADQGGDTQYF. The full variable domain, completed using reference TRBV5-1 and TRBJ2-3, is KAGVTQTPRYLIKTRGQQVTLSCSPISGHRSVSWYQQTPGQGLQFLFEYFSETQRNKGNFPGRFSGRQFSNSRSEMNVSTLELGDSALYLCASSLADQGGDTQYFGPGTRLTVL.

This clone was counted only a few times. This sequence joins TRBV12-5 and TRBJ2-3; no definite D call. This CDR3 has 13 amino acids. CDR1 LGHNT and CDR2 FRNRAP come from the germline V gene. Between the trimmed V and J ends, which lost 3 bases and 5 bases, there was a span of 9 bases. The CDR3 reads CASGFVVGDTQYF. Here the CDR3 DNA reads TGTGCTAGTGGTTTCGTGGTGGGAGATACGCAGTATTTT.

The chain has TRBV29-1 and TRBJ2-4; D perhaps matches TRBD2 (6 bases). CDR3 size: 14 residues. Germline values: CDR1 SQVTM, CDR2 ANQGSEA. Trimming removed 0 bases at V and 9 bases at J, with 15 bases between. The CDR3 coding sequence is TGCAGCGTTGAAGAGCGGGGCAGGGTCGGCATTCAGTACTTC. It encodes CSVEERGRVGIQYF.

This clone turned up a few times. The V and J genes are TRBV29-1 and TRBJ2-7; 7 bases are a match to TRBD1. Germline assignment: CDR1 SQVTM and CDR2 ANQGSEA. The CDR3 covers 14 residues. The V segment lost 4 bases and the J segment 5 bases; nucleotides outside the gene matches: 11. CDR3 coding DNA: TGCAGCGTTGCGGCCGGGACAGTGAGCGACGAGCAGTACTTC. Translating it yields CSVAAGTVSDEQYF.

V usage is TRBV2 and J usage is TRBJ1-1, with D tentatively TRBD1 (5 bases). The V and J ends lost 0 bases and 2 bases respectively, with 10 bases between them. CDR1 is SNHLY, CDR2 FYNNEI, per germline. The CDR3 covers 15 residues. The CDR3 sequence is CASSEARGGNTEAFF. In DNA form, the CDR3 reads TGTGCCAGCAGTGAAGCGAGGGGAGGAAACACTGAAGCTTTCTTT.

This clone was seen at least ten times. V usage is TRBV6-1 and J usage is TRBJ2-7; 11 bases agree with TRBD2. The germline CDR1 and CDR2 sequences are MNHNS and SASEGT. CDR3 length: 15 residues. After removal of 6 bases from V and 3 bases from J, the junction contained 7 bases not matched to a gene. The CDR3 region has the DNA TGTGCCAGCAGGGCAACTAGCGGGGGTGGCTACGAGCAGTACTTC. Amino acid sequence: CASRATSGGGYEQYF.

The chain carries TRBV4-2 and TRBJ1-4; 7 bases are a match to TRBD1. The ends lost 3 bases at V and 6 bases at J; junction bases unmatched: 10. CDR1 LGHNA and CDR2 YNFKEQ come from the germline V gene. CDR3 length: 16 amino acids. CDR3: CASSQTSTGLDEKLFF. The CDR3 DNA sequence: TGTGCCAGCAGCCAGACCTCGACAGGGCTTGATGAAAAACTGTTTTTT.

The V and J genes are TRBV2 and TRBJ2-2; no clear D. CDR1 SNHLY and CDR2 FYNNEI come from the germline V gene. The V end lost 6 bases, the J end lost 5 bases, and 4 bases lay between the germline ends. This CDR3 spans 11 amino acids. CDR3 coding DNA: TGTGCCAGCAGCCCTACCGGGGAGCTGTTTTTT. It codes for CASSPTGELFF.

This clone was detected a few times. The rearrangement joins TRBV7-9 to TRBJ1-5; 8 bases line up with TRBD1. This CDR3 has 18 residues. Trimming removed 6 bases from V and 1 base from J; junction bases left unmatched: 14. Germline-derived CDR1 and CDR2 are SEHNR and FQNEAQ (reference sequence). The CDR3 sequence is CASSATGGRALSNQPQHF. DNA for the CDR3: TGTGCCAGCAGTGCAACAGGGGGTCGGGCATTGAGCAATCAGCCCCAGCATTTT. The full variable domain, in which reference TRBV7-9 and TRBJ1-5 provide the parts outside the CDR3, is DTGVSQNPRHKITKRGQNVTFRCDPISEHNRLYWYRQTLGQGPEFLTYFQNEAQLEKSRLLSDRFSAERPKGSFSTLEIQRTEQGDSAMYLCASSATGGRALSNQPQHFGDGTRLSIL.

This clone was detected a few times. This CDR3 is also generated by other DNA sequences in the sample. The V and J genes are TRBV30 and TRBJ1-5, with D hard to call. Trimming shortened V by 0 bases and J by 1 base, and 7 bases separated the two germline ends. CDR3 length: 14 amino acids. The germline V gene encodes CDR1 GTSNPN and CDR2 SVGIG (reference sequence). The CDR3 reads CAWSVGGSNQPQHF. CDR3 in DNA: TGTGCCTGGAGTGTTGGTGGGAGCAATCAGCCCCAGCATTTT.

The rearrangement joins TRBV29-1 to TRBJ1-2; 10 bases align to TRBD1. Germline values: CDR1 SQVTM, CDR2 ANQGSEA. The CDR3 runs 14 residues. V was clipped by 3 bases and J by 6 bases; unmatched bases: 7. The CDR3 sequence: CSVDPGQGEDGYTF. CDR3 nucleotides: TGCAGCGTTGACCCCGGACAGGGGGAGGATGGCTACACCTTC.

This clone was observed once. The chain couples TRBV15 to TRBJ2-3; 7 bases are a match to TRBD1. Germline V gene data show CDR1 as LNHNV and CDR2 as YYDKDF (reference sequence). This CDR3 spans 15 amino acids. With V trimmed by 6 bases and J by 4 bases, 10 bases remained unmatched. The CDR3 DNA sequence: TGTGCCACCAGATCTAGACAGGGTTACTCAGATACGCAGTATTTT. Protein product: CATRSRQGYSDTQYF. Looking up the rest from reference TRBV15 and TRBJ2-3 gives the full variable domain: DAMVIQNPRYQVTQFGKPVTLSCSQTLNHNVMYWYQQKSSQAPKLLFHYYDKDFNNEADTPDNFQSRRPNTSFCFLDIRSPGLGDTAMYLCATRSRQGYSDTQYFGPGTRLTVL.

This chain joins TRBV30 and TRBJ1-6; D gene unclear. Germline V gene data show CDR1 as GTSNPN and CDR2 as SVGIG (reference sequence). The ends were cut back, 4 bases at V and 3 bases at J, with 10 bases in the middle. The CDR3 is made up of 14 amino acids. CDR3 nucleotides: TGTGCCTGGACCACTGATCTCTATAATTCACCCCTCCACTTT. Amino acid sequence: CAWTTDLYNSPLHF.

The chain joins TRBV11-2 to TRBJ2-5; D is undetermined. V shed 1 base and J shed 5 bases, with 8 bases lying between them. Germline CDR1 is SGHAT and CDR2 is FQNNGV. The CDR3 runs 13 residues. The chain's CDR3 is CASSLGIKETQYF. The CDR3 DNA follows: TGTGCCAGCAGCTTAGGGATTAAGGAGACCCAGTACTTC.

This clone was observed a few times. The chain recombines TRBV29-1 with TRBJ2-3; 8 bases match TRBD1. The germline V gene encodes CDR1 SQVTM and CDR2 ANQGSEA. With V trimmed by 6 bases and J by 2 bases, 7 bases remained unmatched. This CDR3 comprises 14 residues. CDR3 residues: CSVAPTGVTDTQYF. The CDR3 DNA follows: TGCAGCGTGGCCCCGACAGGGGTCACAGATACGCAGTATTTT.

The V gene is TRBV29-1, the J gene TRBJ2-1; D tentatively fits TRBD1 or TRBD2 (6 bases each). The germline CDR1 and CDR2 sequences are SQVTM and ANQGSEA. This CDR3 region has 12 residues. The CDR3 bases are TGCAGTCTTAGGGGGGCGGGTTTTGAGCAGTTCTTC. It translates to CSLRGAGFEQFF.

This clone was counted a few times. The chain is built from TRBV29-1 and TRBJ2-3, with 7 bases lining up with TRBD1. CDR3 length: 13 amino acids. The germline V gene has CDR1 SQVTM and CDR2 ANQGSEA. With 6 bases clipped from V and 2 bases from J, the junction kept 5 bases outside the gene matches. The CDR3 sequence is CSVGQINTDTQYF. The CDR3 coding sequence is TGCAGCGTGGGACAGATAAACACAGATACGCAGTATTTT.